These 21 T cell receptor beta chains were all obtained from the same sample, sequenced in a study of blood T cell repertoires in COVID-19. Clones were sequenced by immunoSEQ multiplex PCR, and TCRdb holds only the in-frame ones, with some missing. Among fewer than 55,000 clones, roughly 83% were seen once, and the ten largest hold 2.5%. Specimen: peripheral blood. These receptors were obtained from a man in his forties or fifties with acute or convalescent COVID-19.

The chain combines TRBV28 with TRBJ2-1; tentative D call: TRBD2 (6 bases). The CDR3 loop spans 15 amino acids. Trimming stripped 0 bases from V and 7 bases from J, with 13 bases between. The germline V gene encodes CDR1 MDHEN and CDR2 SYDVKM. The CDR3 protein is CASSLWAGKGNEQFF. In DNA, the CDR3 is TGTGCCAGCAGTTTATGGGCGGGAAAGGGTAATGAGCAGTTCTTC.

This clone was recorded once. The V call is TRBV7-8, the J call TRBJ2-1; 9 positions agree with TRBD2. J lost 0 bases, V lost 5 bases, and 8 bases had no gene match. Per germline, CDR1 SGHVS and CDR2 FQNEAQ. The CDR3 totals 17 residues. CDR3 region: CASSPRAGGSSYNEQFF. The CDR3 coding sequence is TGTGCCAGCAGCCCGAGGGCGGGAGGGAGCTCCTACAATGAGCAGTTCTTC.

The rearrangement links TRBV28 to TRBJ1-5, with D hard to call. The V end lost 1 base, the J end lost 7 bases, and 14 bases lay between the germline ends. CDR1 is MDHEN and CDR2 is SYDVKM in the germline V gene. The CDR3 contains 15 residues. The CDR3 DNA reads TGTGCCAGCAGTTTATTTAGGCGGGGATGGCAGCCCCAGCATTTT. It translates to CASSLFRRGWQPQHF.

The chain combines TRBV18 with TRBJ1-4; D remains ambiguous. CDR3 size: 15 residues. Germline assignment: CDR1 KGHSH and CDR2 LQKENI. Between the trimmed V and J ends, which lost 1 base and 8 bases, there was a span of 14 bases. The CDR3 coding sequence is TGTGCCAGCTCACCACAGGTGACGGAGCCAGAAAAACTGTTTTTT. As protein: CASSPQVTEPEKLFF.

The chain recombines TRBV19 with TRBJ1-4; D is undetermined. The length of the CDR3 is 14 residues. Looked up from germline, CDR1 is LNHDA and CDR2 is SQIVND (reference sequence). V was pared by 0 bases and J by 8 bases, with 10 bases between. CDR3 DNA sequence: TGTGCCAGTAGTATAGAAATACTCCCGGAAAAACTGTTTTTT. Its translation: CASSIEILPEKLFF.

In nucleotides, the CDR3 is TGTGCCAGTAGTACTTCAGGGGGGACGGGGACTGAAGCTTTCTTT. This sequence encodes CASSTSGGTGTEAFF. V and J are TRBV19 and TRBJ1-1; 7 bases line up with TRBD1. V lost 4 bases, J lost 5 bases, and 10 bases stayed unmatched. This CDR3 contains 15 residues. Germline V gene data show CDR1 as LNHDA and CDR2 as SQIVND (reference sequence).

The V call is TRBV6-5, the J call TRBJ1-4; no clear D gene. Germline V gene data show CDR1 as MNHEY and CDR2 as SVGAGI. This CDR3 comprises 16 residues. V was clipped by 0 bases and J by 0 bases, with 8 bases between them. The CDR3 region is CASSYSGSSTNEKLFF. In DNA, the CDR3 is TGTGCCAGCAGTTACTCGGGCAGTTCAACTAATGAAAAACTGTTTTTT.

This clone was counted a few times. The rearrangement joins TRBV24-1 to TRBJ2-2; D perhaps matches TRBD1 (6 bases). The CDR3 has 16 residues. The V end lost 3 bases, the J end lost 1 base, and 11 bases lay between the germline ends. Germline CDR1 and CDR2: KGHDR and SFDVKD. The DNA of the CDR3 is TGTGCCACCAGTGATACAGGGTCGGGGAACACCGGGGAGCTGTTTTTT. The encoded protein is CATSDTGSGNTGELFF.

The chain uses TRBV3-1 (or the pseudogene TRBV3-2) and TRBJ2-2, with D uncertain. The length of the CDR3 is 18 residues. The germline CDR1 and CDR2 sequences are LGHDT and YNNKEL (reference sequence). Deletions cut 2 bases from V and 2 bases from J, with 18 bases between. CDR3 DNA sequence: TGTGCCAGCAGCCAAAGAAGCGCCGGATGGCCCAACACCGGGGAGCTGTTTTTT. This codes for CASSQRSAGWPNTGELFF.

V usage is TRBV18 and J usage is TRBJ1-1, with a weak D call TRBD1 (6 bases). Between the trimmed V and J ends, which lost 4 bases and 4 bases, there was a span of 10 bases. This CDR3 comprises 13 residues. The germline gives CDR1 KGHSH, CDR2 LQKENI. The CDR3 DNA is TGTGCCAGCTCACAGGGGGATGGCACTGAAGCTTTCTTT. It codes for CASSQGDGTEAFF. The full variable domain, completed using reference TRBV18 and TRBJ1-1, is NAGVMQNPRHLVRRRGQEARLRCSPMKGHSHVYWYRQLPEEGLKFMVYLQKENIIDESGMPKERFSAEFPKEGPSILRIQQVVRGDSAAYFCASSQGDGTEAFFGQGTRLTVV.

The chain carries TRBV2 and TRBJ2-2; the match to TRBD1 covers 10 bases. V trimming: 6 bases; J trimming: 5 bases; junction bases outside the gene matches: 6. This CDR3 contains 15 residues. In germline, CDR1 is SNHLY, CDR2 FYNNEI. The CDR3, as DNA: TGTGCCAGCAGCGCCGGACAGGGGGGAACCGGGGAGCTGTTTTTT. This sequence encodes CASSAGQGGTGELFF.

The CDR3 sequence is CASSNGRALETQYF. As DNA, the CDR3 is TGTGCCAGCAGCAACGGCAGGGCTTTGGAGACCCAGTACTTC. The rearrangement joins TRBV21-1 to TRBJ2-5; the D call TRBD1 from the table was never checked on the DNA. TRBV21-1 is described as a pseudogene. The CDR3 contains 14 residues.

This clone was recorded a few times. The gene calls are TRBV27 and TRBJ1-1, with D hard to call. Germline CDR1 MNHEY, CDR2 SMNVEV (reference sequence). With 5 bases removed from V and 0 bases from J, the gap between germline ends came to 7 bases. The CDR3 sequence is 13 residues long. This CDR3 reads CASSPNLNTEAFF. Written as DNA, the CDR3 is TGTGCCAGCAGTCCCAACTTGAACACTGAAGCTTTCTTT.

As for this clone: Distinct nucleotide sequences in the sample also encode this CDR3. The V call is TRBV6-6, the J call TRBJ2-1, with D perhaps matching TRBD1 (6 bases). Trimming removed 2 bases from V and 2 bases from J, with 7 bases in between. Germline V gene sequence: CDR1 MNHNY, CDR2 SVGAGI (reference sequence). The CDR3 runs to 14 residues. CDR3 DNA: TGTGCCAGCAGTTACGGGGGCACCTACAATGAGCAGTTCTTC. Its protein is CASSYGGTYNEQFF.

V is TRBV7-9 and J is TRBJ2-3; TRBD2 matches at 9 bases. Germline CDR1 and CDR2: SEHNR and FQNEAQ (reference sequence). J lost 5 bases, V lost 6 bases, and 12 bases had no gene match. The CDR3 spans 16 residues. The CDR3 nucleotides read TGTGCCAGCAGGGGCGGAGGCGGGAGGGCCAGAGATACGCAGTATTTT. It yields the protein CASRGGGGRARDTQYF.

The V gene is TRBV19, the J gene TRBJ2-3; D is undetermined. CDR3 length: 15 residues. Trimming took off 3 bases at V and 0 bases at J, with 10 bases between the two ends. Germline V lookup: CDR1 LNHDA, CDR2 SQIVND (reference sequence). The CDR3 coding sequence is TGTGCCAGTAGTATCATAACTACTAGCACAGATACGCAGTATTTT. Its protein is CASSIITTSTDTQYF.

This clone was seen a single time. The chain is built from TRBV2 and TRBJ1-5, with D maybe TRBD1 (6 bases). The germline V gene encodes CDR1 SNHLY and CDR2 FYNNEI. The CDR3 consists of 13 residues. V was trimmed by 5 bases and J by 6 bases, leaving 11 bases between them. DNA of the CDR3: TGTGCCAGCAGTCTACAGGGTAGTCAGCCCCAGCATTTT. It encodes CASSLQGSQPQHF.

CDR3 DNA: TGTGCCAGCAGACAGGGGGAAGGTCAGCCCCAGCATTTT. Translated, it gives CASRQGEGQPQHF. J is TRBJ1-5 and V is TRBV2; TRBD1 aligns across 8 bases. From germline, CDR1 is SNHLY and CDR2 FYNNEI. The CDR3 is made up of 13 amino acids. V shed 6 bases and J 6 bases; nucleotides not matched to a gene: 4.

The chain recombines TRBV6-5 with TRBJ2-5; 9 nucleotides line up with TRBD1. The CDR3 consists of 15 residues. Germline CDR1 and CDR2: MNHEY and SVGAGI. J was trimmed by 4 bases and V by 6 bases; bases with no gene match: 9. The CDR3 DNA reads TGTGCCAGCAGAATGATGGGACAGGGCGGAGAGACCCAGTACTTC. Encoded protein: CASRMMGQGGETQYF.

V and J are TRBV19 and TRBJ2-3; 10 bases match TRBD1. CDR1 and CDR2 from the germline V gene are LNHDA and SQIVND (reference sequence). This CDR3 is built from 15 residues. Losses at the gene ends were 5 bases for V and 4 bases for J; bases not matched to a gene: 6. The CDR3 DNA follows: TGTGCCAGTAGTCAAGGGACAGGGGCCCCAGATACGCAGTATTTT. Its protein product is CASSQGTGAPDTQYF.

The V and J genes are TRBV19 and TRBJ2-7, with TRBD2 matching 10 bases. The CDR3 runs to 15 residues. Trimming removed 3 bases from V and 1 base from J; junction bases left unmatched: 3. From germline, CDR1 is LNHDA and CDR2 SQIVND (reference sequence). CDR3 sequence: CASSILAGGSYEQYF. The CDR3 DNA follows: TGTGCCAGTAGTATTTTAGCGGGAGGTTCCTACGAGCAGTACTTC.